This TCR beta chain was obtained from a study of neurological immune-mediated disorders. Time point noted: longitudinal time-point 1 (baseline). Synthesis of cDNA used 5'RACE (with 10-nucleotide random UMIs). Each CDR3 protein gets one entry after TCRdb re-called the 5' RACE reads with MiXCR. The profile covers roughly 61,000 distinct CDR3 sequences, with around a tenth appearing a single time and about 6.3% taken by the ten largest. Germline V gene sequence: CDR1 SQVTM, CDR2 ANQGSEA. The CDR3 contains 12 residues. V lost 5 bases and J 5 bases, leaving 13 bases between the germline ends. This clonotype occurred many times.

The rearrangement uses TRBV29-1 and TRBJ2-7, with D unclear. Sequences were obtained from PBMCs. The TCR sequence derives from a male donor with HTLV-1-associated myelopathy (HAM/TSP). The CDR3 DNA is TGCAGCGTTTTTATAGGGTTCCACGAGCAGTACTTC. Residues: CSVFIGFHEQYF.